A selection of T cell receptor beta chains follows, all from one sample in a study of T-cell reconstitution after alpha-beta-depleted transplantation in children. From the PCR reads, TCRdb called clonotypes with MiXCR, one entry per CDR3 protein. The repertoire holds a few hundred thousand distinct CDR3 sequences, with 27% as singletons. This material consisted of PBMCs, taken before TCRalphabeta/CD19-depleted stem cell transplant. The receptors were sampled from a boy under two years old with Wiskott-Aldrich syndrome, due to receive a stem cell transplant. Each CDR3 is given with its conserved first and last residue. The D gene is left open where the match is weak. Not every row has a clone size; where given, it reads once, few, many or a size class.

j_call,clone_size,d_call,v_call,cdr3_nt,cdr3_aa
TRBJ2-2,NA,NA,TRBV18,TGTGCCAGCTCACCACCCCAGAACACCGGGGAGCTGTTTTTT,CASSPPQNTGELFF
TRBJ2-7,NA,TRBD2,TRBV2,TGTGCCAGCAGTGAAGGGACTAGAGGTTACGAGCAGTACTTC,CASSEGTRGYEQYF
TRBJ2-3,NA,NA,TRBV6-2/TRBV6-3,TGTGCCAGCAGTTACTTCGACGGTTTCAGCACAGATACGCAGTATTTT,CASSYFDGFSTDTQYF
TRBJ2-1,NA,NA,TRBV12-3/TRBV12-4,TGTGCCAGCGGCCGGCTTAATGAGCAGTTCTTC,CASGRLNEQFF
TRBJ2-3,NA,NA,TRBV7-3,TGTGCCAGCGCCAAGAGGGACTTCACAGATACGCAGTATTTT,CASAKRDFTDTQYF
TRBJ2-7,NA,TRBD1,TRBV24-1,TGTGCCACCAGTGATTCCGGACAGGGCGCCTACGAGCAGTACTTC,CATSDSGQGAYEQYF
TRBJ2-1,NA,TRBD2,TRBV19,TGTGCCAGTAGTCCCCTAGCGGAATACAATGAGCAGTTCTTC,CASSPLAEYNEQFF
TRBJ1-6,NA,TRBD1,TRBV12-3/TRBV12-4,TGTGCCAGCAAACAACAGGGGAGCTTTAATTCACCCCTCCACTTT,CASKQQGSFNSPLHF
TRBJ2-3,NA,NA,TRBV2,TGTGCCAGCAGTGAACGTGGGGAAAAAGATACGCAGTATTTT,CASSERGEKDTQYF
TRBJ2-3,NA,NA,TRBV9,TGTGCCAGCAGCCGCCGGGACAACCCTTACACAGATACGCAGTATTTT,CASSRRDNPYTDTQYF
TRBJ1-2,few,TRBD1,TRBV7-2,TGTGCCAGCAGCATTACGGGACAGGGAGGGTATGGCTACACCTTC,CASSITGQGGYGYTF
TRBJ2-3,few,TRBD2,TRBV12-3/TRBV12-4,TGTGCCAGCGGGACTAGCGGGGGTACAGATACGCAGTATTTT,CASGTSGGTDTQYF
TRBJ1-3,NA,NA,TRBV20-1,TGCAGTGCTAGTTCATGGAACACCATATATTTT,CSASSWNTIYF
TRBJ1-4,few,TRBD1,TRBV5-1,TGCGCCAGCAGCTTGAAGACAGGGGGGGGTCTTAATGAAAAACTGTTTTTT,CASSLKTGGGLNEKLFF
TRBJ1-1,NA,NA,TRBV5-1,TGCGCCAGCAGCTTGGGCGCCAGCAAGGGGGACACTGAAGCTTTCTTT,CASSLGASKGDTEAFF
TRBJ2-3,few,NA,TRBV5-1,TGCGCCAGCAGCCGGGAGCTCCAGGATACGCAGTATTTT,CASSRELQDTQYF
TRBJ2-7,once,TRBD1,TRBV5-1,TGCGCCAGCGGACAGGACAGCCTCTCCTACGAGCAGTACTTC,CASGQDSLSYEQYF